A selection of T cell receptor beta chains follows, all from one sample in a study of early T cells in non-severe SARS-CoV-2 infection. TCRdb reanalysed the 5' RACE reads using MiXCR and keeps one entry per CDR3 protein. The table shows tens of thousands of distinct CDR3 sequences, with approximately 10% occurring only once. The specimen comprised whole blood, sampled at baseline. The receptor source for this set is an adult who was a healthcare worker with PCR-confirmed SARS-CoV-2 infection or an uninfected control (not recorded which). CDR3s include the opening cysteine and the closing phenylalanine or tryptophan.

CDR3aa	v_gene	j_gene
CASSLQGGNTIYF	TRBV7-6	TRBJ1-3
CASSRYFYEQYF	TRBV11-2	TRBJ2-7
CASSPPQGNYNEQFF	TRBV6-5	TRBJ2-1
CASSPRELETQYF	TRBV11-3	TRBJ2-5
CASRVAPLHF	TRBV27	TRBJ1-6
CASSLYAGEQFF	TRBV7-2	TRBJ2-1
CASSLRRDRKKLFF	TRBV27	TRBJ1-4
CASSLMTASDSNSPLHF	TRBV5-8	TRBJ1-6
CASSNPLPSGANVLTF	TRBV7-9	TRBJ2-6
CSVDIWDSTNTEAFF	TRBV29-1	TRBJ1-1
CASSQGQATNQPQHF	TRBV12-3/TRBV12-4	TRBJ1-5
CASSLYRGSGANVLTF	TRBV11-2	TRBJ2-6
CASSEEGYEQYF	TRBV2	TRBJ2-7
CASSAPRREINTGELFF	TRBV9	TRBJ2-2
CASSSGLAVSSYEQYF	TRBV5-1	TRBJ2-7
CASSWTGNGELFF	TRBV3-1	TRBJ2-2
CAWSRQGFQPQHF	TRBV30	TRBJ1-5
CASRLRGGNSPLHF	TRBV6-5	TRBJ1-6
CASSDRTSGDYNEQFF	TRBV6-4	TRBJ2-1
CASSPTGHQLLKETQYF	TRBV18	TRBJ2-5
CASSVAGAASYGYTF	TRBV6-1	TRBJ1-2
CASSFGPMSTEAFF	TRBV11-3	TRBJ1-1
CASRGKETQYF	TRBV28	TRBJ2-5
CASSLDYLSADFHSYEQYF	TRBV7-2	TRBJ2-7
CASSPYDSLAYEQYF	TRBV5-1	TRBJ2-7
CASRHWTGGSYNSPLHF	TRBV7-9	TRBJ1-6
CASSQWGRKTEAFF	TRBV14	TRBJ1-1
CASSQDSGYYEQYF	TRBV4-1	TRBJ2-7
CASSGGHGAYEQYF	TRBV28	TRBJ2-7
CASRGAFGTGTDTQYF	TRBV12-3/TRBV12-4	TRBJ2-3
CASLKSDSSNQPQHF	TRBV6-6	TRBJ1-5
CASGSGTGGEKLFF	TRBV10-2	TRBJ1-4
CASSKGQGHGYTF	TRBV19	TRBJ1-2
CASRYTDTQYF	TRBV5-1	TRBJ2-3
CASSPTSPRQPQHF	TRBV12-3/TRBV12-4	TRBJ1-5
CASSRGQPTNTGELFF	TRBV5-4	TRBJ2-2
CASSFQGRTDTQYF	TRBV27	TRBJ2-3
CASSSSIDRGTGNTIYF	TRBV18	TRBJ1-3
CASSRAIWTNTGELFF	TRBV4-1	TRBJ2-2
CSARTGTNTGELFF	TRBV20-1	TRBJ2-2
CASSLGQGSSYNEQFF	TRBV7-9	TRBJ2-1
CASSLAPGTGKYNSPLHF	TRBV7-9	TRBJ1-6
CASRQGTDTQYF	TRBV6-5	TRBJ2-3
CASSYYGGRVDEQFF	TRBV12-3/TRBV12-4	TRBJ2-1
CASSQGADYSNQPQHF	TRBV14	TRBJ1-5
CSASERGNSYEQYF	TRBV20-1	TRBJ2-7
CASSYLAGGTDTQYF	TRBV6-6	TRBJ2-3
CASSALRTGELFF	TRBV6-1	TRBJ2-2
CASRLGSGANVLTF	TRBV19	TRBJ2-6
CASRRGSGNTGELFF	TRBV12-3/TRBV12-4	TRBJ2-2
CASSPRDGSQETQYF	TRBV7-8	TRBJ2-5
CAISENPGVPTYEQYF	TRBV10-3	TRBJ2-7
CSARDRRDQAALTYEQYF	TRBV20-1	TRBJ2-7
CASSPDLTGELFF	TRBV18	TRBJ2-2
CASSLRVTAKNIQYF	TRBV12-3/TRBV12-4	TRBJ2-4
CASSLFRDVREQYF	TRBV11-3	TRBJ2-7
CASSVGDTQYF	TRBV6-5	TRBJ2-3
CASSLRGVTYEQYF	TRBV27	TRBJ2-7
CASSQDRGSGQFF	TRBV14	TRBJ2-1
CASSLQDYNEQFF	TRBV5-1	TRBJ2-1